The present T cell receptor beta chain was sequenced within a study of CD8+ T cells in alopecia areata (dated by TCRdb to 2016 to 2019). For the study in its entirety: Treated patients were enrolled in an open-label pilot trial of oral tofacitinib, 5 to 10 mg twice daily, for moderate-to-severe alopecia areata. The SALT score, which quantifies the percentage of affected scalp surface area, was used to measure disease severity in treated patients. TCRbeta CDR3 regions were amplified by immunoSEQ multiplex PCR using 35 Vbeta forward and 13 Jbeta reverse primers. To study T cell clonal expansion in alopecia areata, the researchers applied high-throughput TCRbeta sequencing to both the C3H/HeJ mouse model and human patients. Tofacitinib was administered for 6 to 18 months, and 6 months of follow-up off drug were then conducted to assess delayed response and recurrence. Patients on tofacitinib were biopsied at baseline and after 4 and 24 weeks of treatment, and several of the patients also had a later scalp biopsy. RNA was obtained with the PAXgene miRNA kit for fixed scalp, the miRNeasy kit for PBMCs, and the RNeasy kit for mouse skin. Scalp clonality was compared across normal scalp (n=4), patchy alopecia areata scalp (n=8), and alopecia totalis/universalis scalp (n=8). In humans, TCRbeta sequencing was performed on scalp tissue and on sorted CD4+ and CD8+ peripheral blood T cells from healthy controls and from patients with patchy or totalis/universalis alopecia areata. The paper's findings and limits, for the study overall: The treated cohort was small, with a single nonresponder, so links between baseline CD8+ expansion and response need larger studies. Tofacitinib significantly lowered scalp clonality and the number of expanded CD8+ clones among the top 100 scalp clones. Many expanded lesional clones persisted in scalp and blood during tofacitinib treatment, which may partly explain relapse after stopping treatment. Higher clonality and more expanded CD8+ clones were observed in lesional scalp than in normal scalp, particularly in alopecia totalis/universalis, a finding suggestive of antigenic drive. Resident alphabeta T cells in normal human skin are also sequenced, complicating scalp TCR repertoire analysis, unlike mouse skin dominated by gammadelta T cells. Compared with mice, TCR sequences shared between patients were less clear, possibly partly because of HLA diversity across the patient population.

This clone was counted between two and nine times. The target of this receptor is not known. Base qualities are missing; no much larger clone stands one base away. Here V drops 4 bases and J drops 2 bases, and the junction holds 2 bases not matched to any gene. CDR1 and CDR2, looked up from the germline V gene, are SQVTM and ANQGSEA. The CDR3 contains 14 residues, cysteine and phenylalanine counted. Only the CDR3 DNA is retained, 42 bases long and in frame from the first base. The time point tag for this specimen amounts to: around 26 weeks on oral tofacitinib. The treatment or condition label, read with the paper, signifies: oral pan-JAK inhibitor, 5-10 mg twice daily. Lesional scalp punch biopsies and peripheral blood were collected from alopecia areata patients. PBMCs were isolated by density centrifugation and stained for CD3, CD4 and CD8, and CD4+ and CD8+ T cells were sorted on a FACSAria. The library was built by means of the immunoSEQ multiplex PCR assay. To provide template for TCR sequencing, every sample had RNA extracted and reverse transcribed into cDNA. First-strand cDNA was synthesized with SuperScript III using a 2:1 mix of oligo-dT and random hexamers. A synthetic immune receptor repertoire was used to measure amplification bias, and any remaining bias was corrected computationally. The authors' pipeline ran thus. Raw reads were preprocessed for error removal, and CDR3 was defined according to IMGT conventions as running from the conserved cysteine to phenylalanine. Clonality was calculated as 1 minus Shannon entropy normalized by log2 of the number of productive unique TCRs. CD4 or CD8 identity of scalp clones was inferred by cross-referencing scalp TCRbeta sequences with sorted blood CD4 and CD8 repertoires. This is the immuneACCESS table as TCRdb keeps it, with only in-frame sequences that have V and J called. A part of the clones is gone; compared with another copy, unresolved V genes explain less than half, and the rest is unexplained. The DNA gave D and trimming, while V, J and clone size come from that table. The sample contains some 170,000 clones, about 53% of them found a single time. The ten largest clones take up 10% to 14% of the sample.

Material: CD8+ T cells sorted from blood, obtained at week 24, from a patient treated with tofacitinib. Rearrangement joined TRBV29-1 to TRBJ2-1; a stretch of 10 junction bases matches TRBD2. This clonotype was sampled from a human donor with alopecia areata. The base sequence is TGCAGCGTTGTAGCGGGGGGACCCTACAATGAGCAGTTCTTC. It codes for CSVVAGGPYNEQFF.